Presented here are 18 T cell receptor beta chains from one specimen sequenced in a study of shared clonotypes between healthy human individuals (dated by TCRdb to 2019 to 2021). The library was prepared using the immunoSEQ multiplex PCR assay. This immuneACCESS table, as held by TCRdb, lists in-frame sequences with V and J called but not all clones. Of the missing ones, under half trace to an unresolved V gene in checked studies; the others have no known cause. The sample table lists 760,000 or so clones, 90% to 98% of them with a count of one. The ten top clones hold over 0.2% of the sample. CD8 naive samples were obtained by positive selection for CCR7 among CD45RO-negative cells, yielding a CD45RA+CCR7+ population from which TemRA cells were excluded. The specimen sequenced was naive CD8+ T cells sorted from blood. Sample cell subset or site, as interpreted from the label and publication: CD45RA+CCR7+. The source of these receptors is a man younger than 45 in good health.

CDR3 loop: CASSPDYYEQYF. The CDR3 nucleotides read TGTGCCAGCTCACCAGACTACTACGAGCAGTACTTC. The chain has TRBV18 and TRBJ2-7; D is perhaps TRBD2 (5 bases). The CDR3 is 12 amino acids. The V end lost 2 bases, the J end lost 3 bases, and 5 bases lay between the germline ends. Germline CDR1 KGHSH, CDR2 LQKENI.

This chain links TRBV9 with TRBJ2-2; 11 bases agree with TRBD2. With 7 bases clipped from V and 7 bases from J, the junction kept 9 bases outside the gene matches. This CDR3 is 15 amino acids long. The germline V gene has CDR1 SGDLS and CDR2 YYNGEE. CDR3 loop: CASSGGLAGGGELFF. Here the CDR3 DNA reads TGTGCCAGCTCAGGCGGTCTAGCGGGAGGCGGGGAGCTGTTTTTT.

V usage is TRBV28 and J usage is TRBJ2-5; maybe TRBD2 (6 bases). The CDR3 has 15 residues. With 9 bases removed from V and 4 bases from J, the gap between germline ends came to 21 bases. CDR1 and CDR2 from the germline V gene are MDHEN and SYDVKM. CDR3 nucleotides: TGTGCCAGTACCGGGACTTTCGCGGGTTTAGAGACCCAGTACTTC. As protein: CASTGTFAGLETQYF. The variable domain in full, with the rest retrieved from reference TRBV28 and TRBJ2-5, is DVKVTQSSRYLVKRTGEKVFLECVQDMDHENMFWYRQDPGLGLRLIYFSYDVKMKEKGDIPEGYSVSREKKERFSLILESASTNQTSMYLCASTGTFAGLETQYFGPGTRLLVL.

The sample holds one count of this clone. The gene calls are TRBV6-1 and TRBJ1-4, with 8 bases aligning to TRBD1. Unmatched junction bases numbered 11, after V lost 6 bases and J lost 8 bases. The CDR3 totals 15 residues. Germline CDR1 MNHNS, CDR2 SASEGT. The CDR3 DNA is TGTGCCAGCAGCCGCCAATCCAGGGGGCTCGAAAAACTGTTTTTT. Protein: CASSRQSRGLEKLFF.

This sequence joins TRBV6-1 and TRBJ2-7; D gene uncertain. Germline V gene data show CDR1 as MNHNS and CDR2 as SASEGT. The CDR3 spans 14 residues. The V end was cut by 3 bases, the J end by 3 bases, with 12 bases between. This chain's CDR3 is CASSDSHGYYEQYF. CDR3 coding DNA: TGTGCCAGCAGTGATTCACACGGCTACTACGAGCAGTACTTC.

The chain uses TRBV7-2 and TRBJ2-1; 9 positions match TRBD1. Per the germline V gene, CDR1 is SGHTA and CDR2 is FQGNSA. Trimming cost V 6 bases and J 8 bases; bases outside gene matches: 17. This CDR3 spans 17 amino acids. CDR3 residues: CASRYTAGTGLPHEQFF. CDR3 coding DNA: TGTGCCAGCAGATACACCGCCGGGACAGGGTTACCTCATGAGCAGTTCTTC.

About this clone: Within the sample, other DNA sequences also encode this same CDR3. This rearrangement joins TRBV9 to TRBJ2-7; the D gene is possibly TRBD1 (6 bases). The CDR3 spans 13 residues. The germline V and J ends were trimmed by 3 bases and 1 base, with 8 bases remaining between them. The germline gives CDR1 SGDLS, CDR2 YYNGEE. The chain's CDR3 is CASSGTVSYEQYF. CDR3 coding DNA: TGTGCCAGCAGCGGGACAGTATCCTACGAGCAGTACTTC. The whole variable domain, filled in from reference TRBV9 and TRBJ2-7, reads DSGVTQTPKHLITATGQRVTLRCSPRSGDLSVYWYQQSLDQGLQFLIQYYNGEERAKGNILERFSAQQFPDLHSELNLSSLELGDSALYFCASSGTVSYEQYFGPGTRLTVT.

This chain joins TRBV7-6 and TRBJ1-1; possibly TRBD1 for D (5 bases). V lost 5 bases and J 2 bases, leaving 15 bases between the germline ends. Per germline, CDR1 SGHVS and CDR2 FNYEAQ. There are 15 residues in the CDR3. The CDR3 loop reads CASSLTGGGNTEAFF. Written as DNA, the CDR3 is TGTGCCAGCAGCCTAACCGGGGGGGGAAACACTGAAGCTTTCTTT.

CDR3 DNA: TGCAGCGTTGAAGAAGTTTTGCTCGGAGATACGCAGTATTTT. Translation: CSVEEVLLGDTQYF. The genes are TRBV29-1 and TRBJ2-3, with no clear D. This CDR3 has 14 residues. Germline V lookup: CDR1 SQVTM, CDR2 ANQGSEA. The V end lost 0 bases, the J end lost 5 bases, and 12 bases lay between the germline ends.

This rearrangement joins TRBV5-4 to TRBJ2-5, with unresolved D. Germline V lookup: CDR1 SGHNT, CDR2 YYREEE (reference sequence). With 0 bases removed from V and 1 base from J, the gap between germline ends came to 7 bases. The CDR3 spans 14 residues. The CDR3 spells CASSLGFAQETQYF. Here the CDR3 DNA reads TGTGCCAGCAGCTTGGGGTTCGCCCAAGAGACCCAGTACTTC.

The chain links TRBV7-9 to TRBJ2-5; a weak D match, TRBD2 (5 bases). The V gene's germline CDR1 is SEHNR and CDR2 FQNEAQ (reference sequence). V lost 10 bases and J lost 3, with 18 bases in between. There are 14 residues in the CDR3. The CDR3 is CATQTSGTKETQYF. The CDR3, as DNA: TGTGCCACACAAACAAGCGGAACGAAAGAGACCCAGTACTTC. Drawing the rest from reference TRBV7-9 and TRBJ2-5, the complete variable domain is DTGVSQNPRHKITKRGQNVTFRCDPISEHNRLYWYRQTLGQGPEFLTYFQNEAQLEKSRLLSDRFSAERPKGSFSTLEIQRTEQGDSAMYLCATQTSGTKETQYFGPGTRLLVL.

The chain links TRBV5-1 to TRBJ2-7; 10 bases are a match to TRBD1. The ends lost 4 bases at V and 4 bases at J; junction bases unmatched: 8. The CDR3 is made up of 15 amino acids. Germline lookup yields CDR1 SGHRS and CDR2 YFSETQ. This CDR3 is CASSPGDRGVYEQYF. The CDR3 nucleotides read TGCGCCAGCAGCCCAGGGGACAGGGGAGTTTACGAGCAGTACTTC.

In DNA form, the CDR3 reads TGTGCCAGCAGCTCGGGGACCAAAACTGGGGACGAGCAGTACTTC. It yields the protein CASSSGTKTGDEQYF. V gene TRBV7-9 combines with J gene TRBJ2-7, with D tentatively TRBD1 or TRBD2 (5 bases each). V lost 4 bases and J 5 bases, leaving 18 bases between the germline ends. There are 15 residues in the CDR3. Looked up from germline, CDR1 is SEHNR and CDR2 is FQNEAQ (reference sequence).

This rearrangement joins TRBV28 to TRBJ2-7; 9 bases agree with TRBD1. Germline V lookup: CDR1 MDHEN, CDR2 SYDVKM. The CDR3 has 15 amino acids. With 3 bases clipped from V and 1 base from J, the junction kept 4 bases outside the gene matches. DNA of the CDR3: TGTGCCAGCAGTTTGTTGGACAGGGGTTCCTACGAGCAGTACTTC. Translating gives CASSLLDRGSYEQYF.

This clone came up once. The chain is built from TRBV7-9 and TRBJ2-7, with a possible D match to TRBD2 (6 bases). CDR1 SEHNR and CDR2 FQNEAQ come from the germline V gene (reference sequence). This CDR3 has 14 amino acids. V lost 1 base and J lost 6, with 13 bases in between. CDR3 DNA: TGTGCCAGCAGCTTAGTGGTCGGGAGTCTCGAGCAGTACTTC. Its protein is CASSLVVGSLEQYF.

The V call is TRBV7-9, the J call TRBJ1-1, with D possibly TRBD1 on 6 matching bases. V lost 7 bases and J lost 5, with 17 bases in between. The CDR3 length is 14 residues. The germline gives CDR1 SEHNR, CDR2 FQNEAQ (reference sequence). CDR3 DNA: TGTGCCAGCACCTCCAGGGGATTTCGAACTGAAGCTTTCTTT. This codes for CASTSRGFRTEAFF.

The CDR3 protein is CASSQSTSGQETQYF. CDR3 nucleotide sequence: TGTGCCAGCAGCCAATCGACTAGCGGCCAAGAGACCCAGTACTTC. The chain uses TRBV14 and TRBJ2-5, with 9 bases that match TRBD2. The ends lost 2 bases at V and 1 base at J; junction bases unmatched: 2. The CDR3 runs 15 residues. The V gene's germline CDR1 is SGHDN and CDR2 FVKESK.

The rearrangement links TRBV5-1 to TRBJ1-1, with D uncertain. Trimming removed 4 bases from V and 5 bases from J, with 18 bases in between. The CDR3 covers 15 residues. Germline V gene sequence: CDR1 SGHRS, CDR2 YFSETQ. CDR3 nucleotides: TGCGCCAGCAGCGCCCCGGACGGTTTAGGGACTGAAGCTTTCTTT. Its protein is CASSAPDGLGTEAFF. The full variable domain, with the rest looked up from reference TRBV5-1 and TRBJ1-1, is KAGVTQTPRYLIKTRGQQVTLSCSPISGHRSVSWYQQTPGQGLQFLFEYFSETQRNKGNFPGRFSGRQFSNSRSEMNVSTLELGDSALYLCASSAPDGLGTEAFFGQGTRLTVV.